Following are 18 T cell receptor beta chains from one sample sequenced in a study of blood T cell repertoires in COVID-19. Assay used: immunoSEQ multiplex PCR; TCRdb lists only in-frame clones, some missing. The sample records over 250,000 clones, more than 70% being singletons. Sequenced sample: peripheral blood. These receptors were collected from a woman between 40 and 55 years old who had recovered from COVID-19.

The chain links TRBV4-2 to TRBJ1-5; D gene unclear. The CDR3 runs 15 residues. Trimming took off 4 bases at V and 4 bases at J, with 14 bases between the two ends. Germline-derived CDR1 and CDR2 are LGHNA and YNFKEQ. The CDR3 DNA is TGTGCCAGCAGCCCCAGCGGGGTTTGGAATCAGCCCCAGCATTTT. Translated: CASSPSGVWNQPQHF.

The genes are TRBV19 and TRBJ2-6, with 7 bases matching TRBD2. In germline, CDR1 is LNHDA, CDR2 SQIVND (reference sequence). Unmatched junction bases numbered 5, after V lost 6 bases and J lost 0 bases. The CDR3 covers 16 residues. DNA for the CDR3: TGTGCCAGTAGCATAAGGGACTACTCTGGGGCCAACGTCCTGACTTTC. Its protein product is CASSIRDYSGANVLTF.

The genes are TRBV27 and TRBJ2-3, with 10 bases lining up with TRBD2. This CDR3 spans 18 amino acids. CDR1 is MNHEY, CDR2 SMNVEV, per germline (reference sequence). With 8 bases clipped from V and 1 base from J, the junction kept 15 bases outside the gene matches. In nucleotides, the CDR3 is TGTGCCAGCCAAGGACTAGCGGAAGGGCCTGGTGGCACAGATACGCAGTATTTT. Translation: CASQGLAEGPGGTDTQYF.

The chain employs TRBV6-5 and TRBJ1-1; tentative D call: TRBD1 (6 bases). The CDR3 sequence is 14 residues long. Germline assignment: CDR1 MNHEY and CDR2 SVGAGI. Trimming cost V 6 bases and J 1 base, with 12 bases left between them. CDR3 residues: CASSPGHPNTEAFF. The CDR3 DNA sequence: TGTGCCAGCAGCCCGGGACACCCGAACACTGAAGCTTTCTTT.

The CDR3 nucleotides read TGTGCCAGCAGTTCCAGTCGGGGGACAGGGGGGTCTGGGGCCAACGTCCTGACTTTC. Residues: CASSSSRGTGGSGANVLTF. V is TRBV27 and J is TRBJ2-6; the match to TRBD1 covers 11 bases. The V gene's germline CDR1 is MNHEY and CDR2 SMNVEV (reference sequence). The CDR3 has 19 residues. The J segment lost 1 base and the V segment lost 4 bases, leaving 9 bases of the junction unmatched.

V is TRBV12-3 or TRBV12-4 and J is TRBJ1-1; D call uncertain. The CDR3 is made up of 11 amino acids. Trimming shortened V by 7 bases and J by 2 bases, and 5 bases separated the two germline ends. In DNA, the CDR3 is TGTGCCAGCACCTACAACACTGAAGCTTTCTTT. Translated: CASTYNTEAFF.

The chain joins TRBV13 to TRBJ1-6; D is unresolved. The length of the CDR3 is 14 residues. In germline, CDR1 is PRHDT, CDR2 FYEKMQ (reference sequence). V was shortened by 1 base and J by 5 bases, with 6 bases between the two germline ends. The CDR3 loop is CASSLASDNSPLHF. The CDR3 DNA reads as TGTGCCAGCAGCTTAGCCAGTGATAATTCACCCCTCCACTTT.

This CDR3 is CASSVSGTGVDTQYF. For the CDR3, the DNA is TGTGCCAGCAGCGTATCTGGGACAGGGGTCGATACGCAGTATTTT. The chain has TRBV9 and TRBJ2-3; TRBD1 aligns across 10 bases. Germline values: CDR1 SGDLS, CDR2 YYNGEE. The CDR3 runs 15 residues. V was clipped by 1 base and J by 6 bases; unmatched bases: 5.

This clone appeared once. The gene calls are TRBV15 and TRBJ1-4; tentatively, D is TRBD1 (5 bases). This CDR3 contains 11 residues. The V end lost 9 bases, the J end lost 4 bases, and 6 bases lay between the germline ends. CDR1 is LNHNV, CDR2 YYDKDF, per germline (reference sequence). CDR3 sequence reads: CATQGNEKLFF. In DNA, the CDR3 is TGTGCCACGCAGGGTAATGAAAAACTGTTTTTT.

Here the CDR3 DNA reads TGTGCCAGCAGTCGGGTGGCAGGGGGCATGGCTAATGAAAAACTGTTTTTT. Its translation: CASSRVAGGMANEKLFF. The J gene is TRBJ1-4, the V gene TRBV6-6; TRBD1 aligns across 8 bases. Germline trimming cut 5 bases from V and 3 bases from J; bases unmatched to any gene: 11. Germline CDR1 is MNHNY and CDR2 is SVGAGI (reference sequence). This CDR3 contains 17 residues.

CDR3 sequence reads: CASSISTEAFF. Here the CDR3 DNA reads TGTGCCAGCAGTATTAGCACTGAAGCTTTCTTT. The V call is TRBV12-3 or TRBV12-4, the J call TRBJ1-1; no firm D call. The CDR3 extends over 11 amino acids. Trimming left V 5 bases short and J 4 bases short, with 5 bases between.

Turning to this clone: Other DNA sequences in the same sample also yield this CDR3. V gene TRBV7-2 combines with J gene TRBJ2-1; D is unresolved. The germline CDR1 and CDR2 sequences are SGHTA and FQGNSA. V was trimmed by 1 base and J by 1 base, leaving 5 bases between them. CDR3 length: 14 residues. The CDR3 sequence is CASSLGGSYNEQFF. The CDR3 nucleotides read TGTGCCAGCAGCTTAGGCGGATCCTACAATGAGCAGTTCTTC.

This clone turned up a few times. V gene TRBV6-5 combines with J gene TRBJ1-2; 8 bases align to TRBD1. The V and J ends lost 5 bases and 7 bases, in that order; junction bases with no gene match: 12. The CDR3 spans 15 residues. Germline V CDR1 and CDR2: MNHEY, SVGAGI. CDR3 region: CASSTRTGLIGGYTF. CDR3 nucleotides: TGTGCCAGCAGTACCCGGACAGGGTTGATCGGTGGCTACACCTTC.

The chain recombines TRBV28 with TRBJ1-5, with 7 nucleotides matching TRBD1. The trim removed 2 bases at V and 7 bases at J, leaving 8 bases unmatched. The CDR3 runs 15 residues. Looked up from germline, CDR1 is MDHEN and CDR2 is SYDVKM. The CDR3 DNA reads as TGTGCCAGCAGTTTAAAGGCAGGGGGGAGGCAGCCCCAGCATTTT. Translated: CASSLKAGGRQPQHF.

Worth noting for this clone: At one end, the junction sequence differs from germline, possibly due to a read error. The chain uses TRBV29-1 and TRBJ1-2; 10 bases match TRBD1. This CDR3 is 11 amino acids long. Germline V CDR1 and CDR2: SQVTM, ANQGSEA. The CDR3 DNA sequence: TGCAGCGTTAGGGGGGACAGGGGATACCTCTTC. This codes for CSVRGDRGYLF.

This chain links TRBV19 with TRBJ2-3, with D possibly TRBD1 on 6 matching bases. CDR3 length: 15 residues. Looked up from germline, CDR1 is LNHDA and CDR2 is SQIVND (reference sequence). V was cut by 1 base and J by 5 bases, with 13 bases left in between. CDR3 in amino acids: CASSIGGGRGDTQYF. DNA of the CDR3: TGTGCCAGTAGTATAGGTGGGGGCCGGGGAGATACGCAGTATTTT.

The rearrangement uses TRBV7-2 and TRBJ1-2; D unclear. Trimming removed 6 bases at V and 7 bases at J, with 18 bases between. The CDR3 runs to 14 residues. CDR1 is SGHTA, CDR2 FQGNSA, per germline. The CDR3 coding sequence is TGTGCCAGCAGGGGAGACGGCTCCCTCGCTGGCTACACCTTC. It encodes CASRGDGSLAGYTF.

The chain recombines TRBV27 with TRBJ2-1, with D maybe TRBD1 (5 bases). This CDR3 spans 14 amino acids. The germline V gene encodes CDR1 MNHEY and CDR2 SMNVEV (reference sequence). Trimming left V 7 bases short and J 0 bases short, with 10 bases between. The CDR3 DNA sequence: TGTGCCAGCACCTGGGGCGCCTCCTACAATGAGCAGTTCTTC. Its translation: CASTWGASYNEQFF.